The rows below give T cell receptor beta chains drawn from one sample of a study of blood T cell repertoires in COVID-19. Profiling relied on immunoSEQ multiplex PCR, and the TCRdb table lists in-frame clones only, not all of them. The sample records tens of thousands of clones, around three quarters being singletons. The sequencing input was peripheral blood. These receptor sequences come from a human donor in a cohort sampled during active COVID-19. Each CDR3 is given with its conserved first and last residue. D genes are given only for firm matches. Clone size is stated in some rows and not others, as once, few, many or a class when expanded.

>TRBV28|-|-|TRBJ1-4
CASRPQGGPNEKLFF
TGTGCCAGCAGACCCCAGGGAGGTCCTAATGAAAAACTGTTTTTT
>TRBV18|-|few|TRBJ2-2
CASSRTGTQNTGELFF
TGTGCCAGCTCACGCACCGGGACACAGAACACCGGGGAGCTGTTTTTT
>TRBV19|TRBD2|-|TRBJ2-1
CASTYTGTSGRASEQFF
TGTGCCAGTACTTACACCGGGACTAGCGGGAGGGCCAGTGAGCAGTTCTTC
>TRBV4-1|-|-|TRBJ1-2
CASRHTAAGLDGYTF
TGCGCCAGCCGCCACACGGCGGCGGGGCTAGACGGCTACACCTTC
>TRBV19|-|-|TRBJ2-7
CASSPGVGRSYEQYF
TGTGCCAGTAGTCCCGGAGTTGGCCGCTCCTACGAGCAGTACTTC
>TRBV18|-|-|TRBJ2-5
CASSPPVRLETQYF
TGTGCCAGCTCACCACCGGTGCGCTTGGAGACCCAGTACTTC
>TRBV2|-|many|TRBJ2-7
CASKGVSYEQYF
TGTGCCAGCAAAGGGGTGTCCTACGAGCAGTACTTC
>TRBV6-2/TRBV6-3|TRBD2|-|TRBJ2-1
CASSPGTSEYNEQFF
TGTGCCAGCAGCCCCGGGACTAGCGAATACAATGAGCAGTTCTTC
>TRBV19|-|few|TRBJ1-4
CASSVHVEEKLFF
TGTGCCAGTTCAGTGCATGTCGAAGAAAAACTGTTTTTT
>TRBV25-1|TRBD1|-|TRBJ2-7
CASSEGGDSGYEQYF
TGTGCCAGCAGTGAAGGTGGGGACAGCGGCTACGAGCAGTACTTC
>TRBV10-1|-|-|TRBJ2-3
CASSETSITDTQYF
TGCGCCAGCAGTGAGACTAGCATTACAGATACGCAGTATTTT
>TRBV24-1|TRBD1|-|TRBJ2-7
CATSDSGFGQGSNEQYF
TGTGCCACCAGTGACTCCGGATTTGGACAGGGGTCTAACGAGCAGTACTTC
>TRBV7-7|TRBD1|-|TRBJ2-7
CASSSRQGPSYEQYF
TGTGCTAGCAGCAGTCGACAGGGACCCTCCTACGAGCAGTACTTC
>TRBV27|TRBD2|-|TRBJ2-1
CASRGLAGVQFF
TGTGCCAGCAGAGGCCTAGCGGGAGTGCAGTTCTTC
>TRBV24-1|-|-|TRBJ2-2
CATSDPTSTGELFF
TGTGCCACCAGTGATCCAACCAGCACCGGGGAGCTGTTTTTT
>TRBV19|-|few|TRBJ2-1
CASRKPLGGQFF
TGTGCCAGTAGGAAGCCCTTGGGGGGACAGTTCTTC
>TRBV5-5|TRBD2|-|TRBJ2-1
CASSFSFGSGSRDNEQFF
TGTGCCAGCAGCTTTAGTTTCGGGAGCGGGAGTCGCGACAATGAGCAGTTCTTC
>TRBV5-8|TRBD1|-|TRBJ2-7
CASSLGWGQPSYEQYF
TGTGCCAGCAGCTTGGGGTGGGGACAGCCTTCTTACGAGCAGTACTTC
>TRBV27|-|-|TRBJ1-1
CASSSSIQGYSLLNTEAFF
TGTGCCAGCAGTTCATCTATACAGGGCTACTCTTTACTGAACACTGAAGCTTTCTTT
>TRBV20-1|-|few|TRBJ2-5
CSASRGAAPQETQYF
TGCAGTGCTAGTCGCGGGGCCGCCCCTCAAGAGACCCAGTACTTC
>TRBV19|TRBD2|-|TRBJ2-1
CASRLAGGNEQFF
TGTGCCAGTCGACTAGCGGGAGGAAATGAGCAGTTCTTC
>TRBV7-9|-|-|TRBJ1-6
CASSKNQGRGSPLHF
TGTGCCAGCAGCAAGAACCAGGGGCGAGGTTCACCCCTCCACTTT
>TRBV4-1|-|-|TRBJ1-2
CASSSATVRTTNYGYTF
TGCGCCAGCAGCTCCGCGACAGTGCGAACTACTAACTATGGCTACACCTTC
>TRBV28|-|-|TRBJ1-1
CASNKRDEAFF
TGTGCCAGTAATAAACGGGATGAAGCTTTCTTT
>TRBV7-7|-|-|TRBJ2-2
CASSGTGEAAGELFF
TGTGCCAGCAGCGGTACAGGGGAGGCGGCCGGGGAGCTGTTTTTT
>TRBV7-2|TRBD1|-|TRBJ1-1
CASSLDRVGAFF
TGTGCCAGCAGCCTCGACAGGGTCGGAGCTTTCTTT
>TRBV4-2|TRBD2|-|TRBJ2-5
CASSQPGGETQYF
TGTGCCAGCAGCCAACCGGGAGGGGAGACTCAGTACTTC
>TRBV28|-|once|TRBJ1-5
CASSPGGANQPQHF
TGTGCCAGCAGCCCCGGCGGGGCTAATCAGCCCCAGCATTTT
>TRBV10-3|-|-|TRBJ1-5
CAIASGGNVGQPQHF
TGTGCCATCGCCAGTGGGGGGAACGTAGGTCAGCCCCAGCATTTT
>TRBV5-1|-|-|TRBJ1-3
CASSLTGISGNTIYF
TGCGCCAGCAGCCTCACAGGGATCTCTGGAAACACCATATATTTT
>TRBV7-8|-|-|TRBJ2-7
CASSLGRTETAYEQYF
TGTGCCAGCAGCTTAGGACGGACAGAGACAGCCTACGAGCAGTACTTC
>TRBV10-3|-|-|TRBJ1-2
CATLFSGNPAGYTF
TGTGCCACCCTCTTTTCAGGGAATCCGGCTGGCTACACCTTC
>TRBV5-1|TRBD2|-|TRBJ2-2
CASSAIATSGRLGTGELFF
TGCGCCAGCAGCGCTATCGCAACTAGCGGGAGACTAGGCACCGGGGAGCTGTTTTTT
>TRBV25-1|-|-|TRBJ1-2
CASRSQGGYGYTF
TGTGCCAGCAGAAGTCAGGGCGGCTATGGCTACACCTTC
>TRBV4-1|TRBD2|-|TRBJ2-1
CASSQEQLAGLASSYNEQFF
TGCGCCAGCAGCCAAGAACAACTAGCGGGGTTGGCTAGCTCCTACAATGAGCAGTTCTTC
>TRBV5-1|TRBD2|-|TRBJ2-3
CASSLDDELAATQYF
TGCGCCAGCAGCTTGGATGATGAGCTAGCGGCTACGCAGTATTTT
>TRBV3-1/TRBV3-2|TRBD2|-|TRBJ2-7
CASSLGLVSNEQYF
TGTGCCAGCAGCCTGGGACTAGTCTCCAACGAGCAGTACTTC
>TRBV7-2|-|-|TRBJ2-7
CASSLGRQRGEQYF
TGTGCCAGCAGCTTAGGTCGCCAGAGGGGGGAGCAGTACTTC
>TRBV28|TRBD1|-|TRBJ2-7
CASARAGGYEQYF
TGTGCCAGCGCCCGGGCAGGGGGCTACGAGCAGTACTTC
>TRBV5-1|-|-|TRBJ2-2
CASSRLAEHGELFF
TGCGCCAGCAGCCGTTTAGCGGAGCACGGGGAGCTGTTTTTT
>TRBV5-5|TRBD1|-|TRBJ1-1
CASSLEGGRVRTEAFF
TGTGCCAGCAGCTTGGAAGGGGGCCGGGTACGAACTGAAGCTTTCTTT
>TRBV6-5|TRBD1|once|TRBJ1-6
CASSYAGQGDSPLHF
TGTGCCAGCAGTTACGCGGGACAGGGGGATTCACCCCTCCACTTT
>TRBV12-3/TRBV12-4|-|-|TRBJ2-2
CASAPRGTGELFF
TGTGCCAGCGCCCCCCGGGGCACCGGGGAGCTGTTTTTT
>TRBV27|TRBD2|-|TRBJ2-7
CASSLSSGGWEQYF
TGTGCCAGCAGTTTATCCAGCGGGGGCTGGGAGCAGTACTTC
>TRBV20-1|-|-|TRBJ2-7
CSAHLTEEQYF
TGCAGTGCCCACCTGACGGAGGAGCAGTACTTC
>TRBV28|-|-|TRBJ2-7
CASNPSGAGKGEQYF
TGTGCCAGCAATCCGAGTGGGGCAGGGAAGGGCGAGCAGTACTTC
>TRBV5-1|TRBD1|-|TRBJ1-1
CASSSRGRLLEAFF
TGCGCCAGCAGCTCCAGGGGGCGGCTATTGGAAGCTTTCTTT
>TRBV7-3|TRBD2|-|TRBJ2-3
CASSLTTAGGMQYF
TGTGCCAGCAGCTTAACTACGGCCGGGGGGATGCAGTATTTT
>TRBV3-1/TRBV3-2|TRBD1|-|TRBJ2-6
CASMVGQGRSGANVLTF
TGTGCCAGCATGGTCGGACAGGGCAGGTCTGGGGCCAACGTCCTGACTTTC
>TRBV6-8|TRBD2|-|TRBJ2-7
CASRIGLAQPYEQYF
TGTGCCAGCAGGATCGGACTAGCGCAACCCTACGAGCAGTACTTC
>TRBV7-2|-|-|TRBJ2-7
CASSSQGYEQYF
TGTGCCAGCAGCTCTCAGGGGTACGAGCAGTACTTC
>TRBV7-9|-|once|TRBJ1-1
CASSSDRMATEAFF
TGTGCCAGCAGCTCCGACAGGATGGCCACTGAAGCTTTCTTT
>TRBV6-5|-|-|TRBJ2-3
CASQRDMSTDTQYF
TGTGCCAGCCAACGGGACATGAGCACAGATACGCAGTATTTT
>TRBV24-1|TRBD1|-|TRBJ1-2
CATSDPGTATRGYTF
TGTGCCACCAGTGACCCTGGGACAGCTACACGCGGCTACACCTTC
>TRBV19|TRBD2|-|TRBJ2-7
CASSQDGLAGVYEQYF
TGTGCCAGTAGTCAAGACGGACTAGCGGGAGTGTACGAGCAGTACTTC
>TRBV19|-|-|TRBJ1-3
CASRNGGRTAGNTIYF
TGTGCCAGCCGAAACGGGGGGCGGACTGCTGGAAACACCATATATTTT
>TRBV18|-|-|TRBJ2-2
CASRTGTYTGELFF
TGTGCCAGCCGGACTGGGACTTACACCGGGGAGCTGTTTTTT
>TRBV4-1|TRBD2|once|TRBJ2-3
CASSQDPPPSGRTQYF
TGCGCCAGCAGCCAAGATCCCCCCCCTAGCGGACGTACGCAGTATTTT
>TRBV7-9|-|once|TRBJ2-1
CASSPPDRGRDEQFF
TGTGCCAGCAGCCCACCGGACAGAGGAAGGGATGAGCAGTTCTTC
>TRBV5-1|-|-|TRBJ2-7
CASSLVTGSREQYF
TGCGCCAGCAGCTTGGTGACAGGAAGTCGCGAGCAGTACTTC